The clone carrying this T cell receptor (beta chain) was observed a few times. Its specificity is not known. The source of the sample is a study of beta chain features in type 1 diabetes. Study-wide background: In age, gender and cell yields, patients were similar to healthy donors. Notes on the study in general: VDJ junctions in type 1 diabetes patients carried more deletions and fewer insertions. Since sequencing was performed on cDNA, cells with high TCR expression could be over-represented.

The V end lost 2 bases, the J end lost 6 bases, and 11 bases lay between the germline ends. The CDR3 is 15 residues long. Germline V gives CDR1 SNHLY, CDR2 FYNNEI. Investigators reverse transcribed all isolated RNA, so they sequenced expressed TCRB transcripts. Clones were sequenced by immunoSEQ multiplex PCR, and TCRdb holds only the in-frame ones, with some missing. The table records hundreds of thousands of clones, over 9.5% of them present only once. This clonotype originated in a young woman in good health. This chain uses TRBV2 with TRBJ1-6; tentative D call: TRBD1 (5 bases). The sequenced material came from naive CD4+ T cells from blood. The CDR3 protein is CASSERVGGNSPLHF. DNA of the CDR3: TGTGCCAGCAGTGAAAGGGTGGGGGGTAATTCACCCCTCCACTTT. The entire variable domain, with the rest obtained from reference TRBV2 and TRBJ1-6, is as follows: EPEVTQTPSHQVTQMGQEVILRCVPISNHLYFYWYRQILGQKVEFLVSFYNNEISEKSEIFDDQFSVERPDGSNFTLKIRSTKLEDSAMYFCASSERVGGNSPLHFGNGTRLTVT.